A selection of T cell receptor beta chains follows, all from one sample in a study of blood T cell repertoires in COVID-19. This table comes from immunoSEQ multiplex PCR, and its TCRdb copy is limited to in-frame clones, with some not included. The sample holds about 440,000 clones, 87% seen once. The material sequenced was PBMCs or T cells enriched from blood (not recorded which). These receptors all stem from a woman aged 18-29 years with acute COVID-19. Each CDR3 is given with its conserved first and last residue. A D gene is named only where the DNA matches it firmly. Some rows have no size entry. The others give once, few or many, or a class for an expanded clone.

j_call clone_size d_call v_call cdr3_aa cdr3_nt
TRBJ1-5 NA NA TRBV24-1 CATSDHTRGSNQPQHF TGTGCCACCAGTGATCACACCAGGGGTAGCAATCAGCCCCAGCATTTT
TRBJ2-2 NA TRBD1 TRBV27 CASGRAGGPGELFF TGTGCCAGTGGTCGGGCAGGGGGCCCCGGGGAGCTGTTTTTT
TRBJ1-2 NA NA TRBV4-2 CASSQEGRTANYGYTF TGTGCCAGCAGCCAAGAAGGGCGGACAGCTAACTATGGCTACACCTTC
TRBJ1-3 NA NA TRBV7-8 CASSLGLRAISGNTIYF TGTGCCAGCAGCTTAGGACTGAGGGCAATCTCTGGAAACACCATATATTTT
TRBJ1-4 few NA TRBV30 CAWRRGGRNEKLFF TGTGCCTGGAGGAGGGGGGGAAGGAATGAAAAACTGTTTTTT
TRBJ1-2 NA NA TRBV7-2 CASSLATDFLRGYGYTF TGTGCCAGCAGCTTAGCGACGGACTTTCTCCGAGGCTATGGCTACACCTTC
TRBJ2-1 NA NA TRBV19 CASSPSTAYNEQFF TGTGCCAGTAGTCCCTCGACAGCCTACAATGAGCAGTTCTTC
TRBJ2-3 NA TRBD2 TRBV4-3 CASSQDRGLAGGPDTQYF TGCGCCAGCAGCCAAGACAGGGGGCTAGCGGGAGGGCCAGATACGCAGTATTTT
TRBJ1-5 NA NA TRBV7-9 CASSSSTQGMEPQHF TGTGCCAGCAGCTCGTCGACACAGGGAATGGAGCCCCAGCATTTT
TRBJ2-6 NA NA TRBV28 CASSGRDTTSGANVLTF TGTGCCAGCAGTGGCCGGGACACGACCTCTGGGGCCAACGTCCTGACTTTC
TRBJ2-7 NA NA TRBV2 CASSLYEQYF TGTGCCAGCAGCCTCTACGAGCAGTACTTC
TRBJ2-3 NA NA TRBV7-2 CASSSSSIPREYF TGTGCCAGCAGCTCATCTAGCATCCCTAGAGAATATTTT
TRBJ1-1 NA NA TRBV6-5 CASSIRGTNTEAFF TGTGCCAGCAGTATCAGGGGAACAAACACTGAAGCTTTCTTT
TRBJ2-5 NA TRBD2 TRBV3-1/TRBV3-2 CASSQSFEAGAETQYF TGTGCCAGCAGCCAATCCTTCGAAGCGGGGGCGGAGACCCAGTACTTC
TRBJ2-1 NA TRBD2 TRBV7-3 CASSRGAGGGPNEQFF TGTGCCAGCAGCCGCGGTGCGGGGGGGGGACCCAATGAGCAGTTCTTC
TRBJ2-7 NA TRBD2 TRBV7-9 CASSLDLAGGREQYF TGTGCCAGCAGCTTAGACTTAGCGGGGGGGCGCGAGCAGTACTTC
TRBJ2-5 NA NA TRBV29-1 CSVEDLASLGETQYF TGCAGCGTTGAAGATCTGGCTAGCTTGGGGGAGACCCAGTACTTC
TRBJ2-7 NA TRBD2 TRBV12-3/TRBV12-4 CASSLAGEHEQYF TGTGCCAGCAGTCTCGCGGGGGAGCACGAGCAGTACTTC
TRBJ1-1 few TRBD1 TRBV7-8 CASSLPGQGNTEAFF TGTGCCAGCAGCTTACCGGGACAGGGGAATACTGAAGCTTTCTTT
TRBJ2-2 NA NA TRBV4-1 CASSQDMRGLNTGELFF TGCGCCAGCAGCCAAGATATGCGGGGCCTGAACACCGGGGAGCTGTTTTTT
TRBJ2-1 NA TRBD2 TRBV11-2 CASSLELAGGPGNEQFF TGTGCCAGCAGCTTAGAACTAGCGGGAGGGCCGGGCAATGAGCAGTTCTTC
TRBJ1-5 NA TRBD1 TRBV6-4 CASIQEGANQPQHF TGTGCCAGCATCCAGGAGGGGGCCAATCAGCCCCAGCATTTT
TRBJ1-1 NA TRBD1 TRBV10-3 CATSQGQTNTEAFF TGTGCCACGAGCCAGGGACAGACTAACACTGAAGCTTTCTTT
TRBJ2-3 NA NA TRBV28 CASTEGSTDTQYF TGTGCCAGCACGGAGGGATCCACAGATACGCAGTATTTT
TRBJ2-1 NA TRBD2 TRBV4-3 CASSQGDGGRFF TGCGCCAGCAGCCAAGGGGACGGGGGGAGGTTCTTC
TRBJ1-5 NA TRBD1 TRBV27 CASSQGQGNKPQHF TGTGCCAGCAGCCAGGGACAGGGTAATAAGCCCCAGCATTTT
TRBJ2-2 NA NA TRBV27 CASSLRSRRGSVTRELFF TGTGCCAGCAGTTTAAGATCTCGAAGAGGATCGGTCACCAGGGAGCTGTTTTTT
TRBJ2-2 NA TRBD1 TRBV7-2 CASSQLFGTGNQNTGELFF TGTGCCAGCAGCCAATTATTTGGGACAGGAAATCAGAACACCGGGGAGCTGTTTTTT
TRBJ1-2 NA TRBD1 TRBV4-3 CASSQEGQTNYGYTF TGCGCCAGCAGCCAAGAGGGACAGACTAACTATGGCTACACCTTC
TRBJ2-5 NA NA TRBV5-5 CASSLLSPETQYF TGTGCCAGCAGCTTGCTTAGTCCAGAGACCCAGTACTTC
TRBJ2-1 NA NA TRBV5-5 CASSFGILNEQFF TGTGCCAGCAGCTTCGGGATTCTTAATGAGCAGTTCTTC
TRBJ2-1 NA TRBD1 TRBV29-1 CSVDRGGHEQFF TGCAGCGTGGACAGGGGTGGTCATGAGCAGTTCTTC
TRBJ2-7 NA TRBD2 TRBV5-6 CASSPIAGGPHEQYF TGTGCCAGCAGCCCAATAGCGGGAGGGCCCCACGAGCAGTACTTC
TRBJ1-1 NA NA TRBV30 CAWSVKNLRVNTEAFF TGTGCCTGGAGTGTTAAGAATTTACGGGTAAACACTGAAGCTTTCTTT
TRBJ2-7 NA TRBD2 TRBV27 CASSFSRLAGGPSYEQYF TGTGCCAGCAGTTTTTCCCGACTAGCGGGAGGGCCATCCTACGAGCAGTACTTC
TRBJ2-1 NA TRBD2 TRBV7-8 CASSQREVYNEQFF TGTGCCAGCAGCCAGCGGGAGGTTTACAATGAGCAGTTCTTC
TRBJ2-1 once NA TRBV7-2 CASSQPTRNEQFF TGTGCCAGCAGCCAGCCCACTAGGAATGAGCAGTTCTTC
TRBJ1-1 NA NA TRBV30 CAWNTAGYTEAFF TGTGCCTGGAACACGGCAGGGTACACTGAAGCTTTCTTT